This TCR beta chain emerged from a study of vaccination effects on CD4 cells after COVID-19. The V end lost 6 bases, the J end lost 3 bases, and 12 bases lay between the germline ends. Germline values: CDR1 MNHEY, CDR2 SVGAGI. The CDR3 runs 13 residues. The assay was immunoSEQ multiplex PCR, and TCRdb's table has in-frame clones only and misses some. The sample carries 25,000 to 30,000 clones, more than 60% recorded once. Notes on this clone: Antigen specificity is unknown.

Sequencing in the ViraFEST assay came after antigen-specific CD4+ T cells had been expanded with viral peptide pools, which were used to stimulate PBMC. Once cultured for 10 to 11 days, the cells underwent separation to obtain CD4+ T cells. Subjects were given two BNT162b2 or mRNA-1273 vaccine doses. Every well got a few million PBMC, which were grown with 10 IU/ml IL-2 and around 10 ug/ml peptides. This receptor was taken from a human donor who received a COVID-19 vaccine. This chain joins TRBV6-5 and TRBJ2-7; perhaps TRBD2 as D (6 bases). Here the sequenced sample was CD4+ T cells from PBMCs cultured with HCoV-NL63 spike peptides, taken after COVID-19 vaccination. CDR3 protein: CASRGSGSYEQYF. CDR3 bases: TGTGCCAGCAGAGGATCCGGGAGCTACGAGCAGTACTTC.